The T cell receptor (beta chain) under discussion was sequenced for a study of pediatric ulcerative colitis. The repertoire was sequenced with immunoSEQ multiplex PCR; TCRdb's copy has only in-frame clones and lacks some. Of roughly 18,000 clones listed, roughly 69% were seen once; the top ten hold approximately 6.3%. Points from the study as a whole: Rectal repertoires separated controls, mild-moderate and acute severe colitis. A couple of rectal clonotypes were found only in ulcerative colitis patients, all of them. Repertoires came from total lymphocyte DNA, so rare subsets like regulatory T cells may be missed.

The CDR3 has 12 residues. In this sample, this clone is medium-sized. Its antigen remains unidentified. During colonoscopy, one to two rectal pinch biopsies were collected. This TCR was recovered from a boy between 10 and 17 years old with moderate ulcerative colitis. V is TRBV21-1 and J is TRBJ1-1. TRBV21-1 is deemed a pseudogene. Sequencing used gut tissue. CDR3 region: CASSKGGAEAFF. The CDR3 region has the DNA TGTGCCAGCAGCAAGGGAGGCGCTGAAGCTTTCTTT.